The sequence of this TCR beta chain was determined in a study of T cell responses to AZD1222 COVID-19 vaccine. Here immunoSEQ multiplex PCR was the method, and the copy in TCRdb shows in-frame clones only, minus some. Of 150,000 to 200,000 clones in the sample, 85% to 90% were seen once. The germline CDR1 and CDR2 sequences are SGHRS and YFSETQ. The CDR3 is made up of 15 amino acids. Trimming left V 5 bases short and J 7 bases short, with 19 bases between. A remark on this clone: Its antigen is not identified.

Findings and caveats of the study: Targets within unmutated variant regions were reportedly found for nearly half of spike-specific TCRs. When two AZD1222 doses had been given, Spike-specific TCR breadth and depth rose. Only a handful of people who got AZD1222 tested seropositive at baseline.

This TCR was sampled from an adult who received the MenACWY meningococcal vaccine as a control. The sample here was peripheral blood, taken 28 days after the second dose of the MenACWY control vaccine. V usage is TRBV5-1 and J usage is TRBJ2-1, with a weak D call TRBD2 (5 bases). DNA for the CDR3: TGCGCCAGCAGACTAATAGGGCTAGCTCGAAATGAGCAGTTCTTC. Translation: CASRLIGLARNEQFF.